These 18 T cell receptor beta chains were all obtained from the same sample, sequenced in a study of OX40 agonist ivuxolimab in advanced cancers. Here immunoSEQ multiplex PCR was the method, and the copy in TCRdb shows in-frame clones only, minus some. The table has 20,000 to 25,000 clones, approximately 81% seen once; the top ten hold 37%. This specimen consisted of CD4+ or CD8+ T cells sorted from blood, obtained in a trial of the OX40 agonist ivuxolimab. These TCRs come from an adult with an advanced solid tumor such as melanoma, head and neck, liver or kidney cancer.

This chain joins TRBV5-5 and TRBJ1-2; D might be TRBD1 (5 bases). Per the germline V gene, CDR1 is SGHKS and CDR2 is YYEKEE (reference sequence). Trimming removed 3 bases at V and 3 bases at J, with 24 bases between. The CDR3 is 18 amino acids. CDR3 in DNA: TGTGCCAGCAGCTACCCTGGGGGACGTGGTGCTTCTTACTATGGCTACACCTTC. Its protein product is CASSYPGGRGASYYGYTF.

A single count supports this clone. This rearrangement joins TRBV5-1 to TRBJ2-4; weak D call: TRBD1 (5 bases). The CDR3 has 14 residues. CDR1 is SGHRS and CDR2 is YFSETQ in the germline V gene. V lost 2 bases, J lost 10 bases, and 16 bases lay in between. The chain's CDR3 is CASSLPGPQGIQYF. The CDR3 region has the DNA TGCGCCAGCAGCTTACCGGGCCCCCAGGGAATTCAGTACTTC.

The J gene is TRBJ2-1, the V gene TRBV5-6; maybe TRBD1 (6 bases). The germline V and J ends were trimmed by 4 bases and 6 bases, with 20 bases remaining between them. CDR3 size: 16 residues. Germline-derived CDR1 and CDR2 are SGHDT and YYEEEE. The CDR3, as DNA: TGTGCCAGCAGCCTATTAAAGCAGGGGACATCCAATGAGCAGTTCTTC. Translating it yields CASSLLKQGTSNEQFF.

This chain uses TRBV19 with TRBJ2-7, with a tentative D call TRBD2 (6 bases). The CDR3 consists of 12 residues. Trimming removed 1 base at V and 7 bases at J, with 8 bases between. Looked up from germline, CDR1 is LNHDA and CDR2 is SQIVND (reference sequence). The CDR3 nucleotides are TGTGCCAGTAGTATAGGCGGGACTGAGCAGTACTTC. Protein: CASSIGGTEQYF.

The chain carries TRBV15 and TRBJ2-3; TRBD1 is a possible D gene (7 bases). Trimming shortened V by 0 bases and J by 4 bases, and 14 bases separated the two germline ends. The CDR3 has 16 amino acids. Germline V gene sequence: CDR1 LNHNV, CDR2 YYDKDF (reference sequence). The DNA for the CDR3 is TGTGCCACCAGCAGAGATCGTGTCAGGGGGGCAGATACGCAGTATTTT. Protein: CATSRDRVRGADTQYF.

The chain uses TRBV5-4 and TRBJ2-7; 8 bases map to TRBD1. Germline V gene data show CDR1 as SGHNT and CDR2 as YYREEE (reference sequence). The CDR3 runs 15 residues. The junction had 6 bases not matched to a gene; V was cut back by 3 bases and J by 1 base. The CDR3 is CASSWGTGNSYEQYF. CDR3 DNA: TGTGCCAGCAGCTGGGGGACAGGCAATTCCTACGAGCAGTACTTC. The variable domain in full, with the rest retrieved from reference TRBV5-4 and TRBJ2-7, is ETGVTQSPTHLIKTRGQQVTLRCSSQSGHNTVSWYQQALGQGPQFIFQYYREEENGRGNFPPRFSGLQFPNYSSELNVNALELDDSALYLCASSWGTGNSYEQYFGPGTRLTVT.

The rearrangement links TRBV19 to TRBJ1-1; 7 bases match TRBD1. The CDR3 loop spans 16 amino acids. CDR1 and CDR2 from the germline V gene are LNHDA and SQIVND (reference sequence). The V gene end was trimmed by 5 bases and the J gene end by 5 bases; junction bases not matched to a gene: 14. CDR3 coding DNA: TGTGCCAGTAGTTCAGGACAGGCGACAGAAGGGACTGAAGCTTTCTTT. Amino acids: CASSSGQATEGTEAFF.

Only one count was recorded for this clone. As DNA, the CDR3 is TGTGCCACCAGCCATACCGGGGAGCTGTTTTTT. Translating it yields CATSHTGELFF. The chain combines TRBV15 with TRBJ2-2; D ambiguous. Germline CDR1 LNHNV, CDR2 YYDKDF (reference sequence). The CDR3 sequence is 11 residues long. V was clipped by 5 bases and J by 5 bases, with 3 bases between them.

In its sample, this clone was seen once. The chain carries TRBV6-5 and TRBJ2-3; TRBD2 matches at 9 bases. Germline CDR1 reads MNHEY; CDR2 reads SVGAGI. J was trimmed by 1 base and V by 3 bases; bases with no gene match: 2. The length of the CDR3 is 15 residues. The CDR3 nucleotides read TGTGCCAGCAGTTATTCTAGCGGGGGCACAGATACGCAGTATTTT. This sequence encodes CASSYSSGGTDTQYF.

The chain links TRBV9 to TRBJ2-7, with D perhaps matching TRBD1 (5 bases). The CDR3 loop spans 13 amino acids. CDR1 is SGDLS, CDR2 YYNGEE, per germline. V was trimmed by 0 bases and J by 4 bases, leaving 8 bases between them. CDR3 nucleotides: TGTGCCAGCAGCGTAGAGCAGGGTTACGAGCAGTACTTC. It is translated as CASSVEQGYEQYF.

This chain connects TRBV5-5 to TRBJ1-1, with TRBD1 matching 9 bases. This CDR3 spans 14 amino acids. Germline lookup yields CDR1 SGHKS and CDR2 YYEKEE (reference sequence). After removal of 3 bases from V and 3 bases from J, the junction contained 3 bases not matched to a gene. The CDR3 is CASSWTGDDTEAFF. The CDR3 DNA reads as TGTGCCAGCAGCTGGACAGGGGACGACACTGAAGCTTTCTTT.

J is TRBJ2-1 and V is TRBV14, with D tentatively TRBD2 (5 bases). From germline, CDR1 is SGHDN and CDR2 FVKESK. The CDR3 has 17 residues. The ends were cut back, 3 bases at V and 0 bases at J, with 15 bases in the middle. CDR3 sequence (DNA): TGTGCCAGCAGCCACCCGGGGAAAGTTTTCTCCTACAATGAGCAGTTCTTC. It translates to CASSHPGKVFSYNEQFF.

The gene calls are TRBV6-5 and TRBJ2-7; D not resolved. CDR1 is MNHEY and CDR2 is SVGAGI in the germline V gene. Trimming pared 2 bases from V and 7 bases from J, leaving 6 bases between. This CDR3 contains 11 residues. CDR3 loop: CASSYGREQYF. The CDR3 DNA is TGTGCCAGCAGTTACGGCCGGGAGCAGTACTTC.

This clone has just one count. DNA of the CDR3: TGTGCCAGCAGCACGGACAGGGGTTACGAGCAGTACTTC. Translation: CASSTDRGYEQYF. J is TRBJ2-7 and V is TRBV11-2; 9 bases are a match to TRBD1. Trimming removed 5 bases from V and 4 bases from J; junction bases left unmatched: 3. This CDR3 comprises 13 residues. Germline V gene lookup returns CDR1 SGHAT and CDR2 FQNNGV.

J is TRBJ1-4 and V is TRBV29-1; D might be TRBD1 (5 bases). Trimming stripped 5 bases from V and 8 bases from J, with 15 bases between. There are 13 residues in the CDR3. CDR1 SQVTM and CDR2 ANQGSEA come from the germline V gene. Here the CDR3 reads CSVHQGEGEKLFF. In DNA form, the CDR3 reads TGCAGCGTTCACCAGGGTGAGGGAGAAAAACTGTTTTTT.

V and J are TRBV14 and TRBJ2-2; TRBD1 matches 10 bases. There are 22 residues in the CDR3. From germline, CDR1 is SGHDN and CDR2 FVKESK. V shed 5 bases, J shed 6 bases, and the junction held 27 bases outside the gene matches. The CDR3 is CASSAGQGVFFYNKQLSGELFF. DNA of the CDR3: TGTGCCAGCAGCGCTGGACAGGGGGTTTTCTTCTACAACAAACAATTATCCGGGGAGCTGTTTTTT.

J is TRBJ2-1 and V is TRBV19, with D maybe TRBD1 (5 bases). The length of the CDR3 is 14 residues. Trimming left V 3 bases short and J 1 base short, with 7 bases between. Germline V gene data show CDR1 as LNHDA and CDR2 as SQIVND (reference sequence). The CDR3 DNA reads TGTGCCAGTAGTATGGCAGGGTCCTACAATGAGCAGTTCTTC. Its translation: CASSMAGSYNEQFF.

The V call is TRBV11-2, the J call TRBJ2-1, with 12 bases lining up with TRBD1. V gave up 4 bases and J gave up 10 bases; unmatched junction bases: 14. Germline CDR1 reads SGHAT; CDR2 reads FQNNGV. This CDR3 has 17 residues. In nucleotides, the CDR3 is TGTGCCAGCAGCTCCCGGGACAGGGGGCTTCCTAGCGGAGAGCAGTTCTTC. It encodes CASSSRDRGLPSGEQFF.